These 22 T cell receptor beta chains were sequenced from one sample in a study of cytomegalovirus exposure and HLA in healthy donors. The PCR contained 60 Vbeta and 13 Jbeta primers. Clones were sequenced by immunoSEQ multiplex PCR, and TCRdb holds only the in-frame ones, with some missing. The sample has roughly 43,000 clones; approximately 77% are singletons. The material sequenced was PBMCs. The receptor set was obtained from a man in his thirties or forties in good health and CMV-seronegative.

The chain combines TRBV5-4 with TRBJ1-1; TRBD1 aligns across 7 bases. The V segment lost 3 bases and the J segment 3 bases; nucleotides outside the gene matches: 5. In germline, CDR1 is SGHNT, CDR2 YYREEE (reference sequence). The CDR3 contains 14 residues. In nucleotides, the CDR3 is TGTGCCAGCAGCTCGACAGGGTTGGACACTGAAGCTTTCTTT. It is translated as CASSSTGLDTEAFF.

The chain combines TRBV6-5 with TRBJ1-2, with D unresolved. V shed 0 bases and J shed 8 bases, with 13 bases lying between them. This CDR3 has 14 amino acids. Germline assignment: CDR1 MNHEY and CDR2 SVGAGI. The CDR3 here is CASSYSPGSRGYTF. CDR3 in DNA: TGTGCCAGCAGTTACTCGCCGGGGTCTCGCGGCTACACCTTC.

This rearrangement joins TRBV18 to TRBJ2-1, with D perhaps TRBD1 (6 bases). Germline V CDR1 and CDR2: KGHSH, LQKENI. V gave up 1 base and J gave up 5 bases, with 12 bases separating them. CDR3 length: 15 amino acids. CDR3 DNA sequence: TGTGCCAGCTCACCACAACAGGGTAGGCACAATGAGCAGTTCTTC. Protein: CASSPQQGRHNEQFF.

This clone came up a few times. This chain uses TRBV28 with TRBJ2-3; 11 positions match TRBD2. This CDR3 has 19 amino acids. Germline-derived CDR1 and CDR2 are MDHEN and SYDVKM. With V trimmed by 3 bases and J by 0 bases, 11 bases remained unmatched. DNA for the CDR3: TGTGCCAGCAGTTTCCTAGCGGGAGGCATCAGTGCTAGCACAGATACGCAGTATTTT. Translation gives CASSFLAGGISASTDTQYF.

V is TRBV11-2 and J is TRBJ2-7; tentative D call: TRBD2 (6 bases). Germline V gene data show CDR1 as SGHAT and CDR2 as FQNNGV. This CDR3 contains 14 residues. V lost 1 base and J 3 bases, leaving 10 bases between the germline ends. CDR3 in DNA: TGTGCCAGCAGCTTAGTCTTCGGGGGCTACGAGCAGTACTTC. Residues: CASSLVFGGYEQYF.

This rearrangement joins TRBV6-5 to TRBJ2-2; 7 nucleotides align to TRBD1. CDR1 is MNHEY and CDR2 is SVGAGI in the germline V gene. Trimming cost V 1 base and J 3 bases; bases outside gene matches: 5. CDR3 length: 16 amino acids. CDR3 coding DNA: TGTGCCAGCAGTTACTTCGACAGGGTGGACACCGGGGAGCTGTTTTTT. Translated: CASSYFDRVDTGELFF.

The V call is TRBV7-2, the J call TRBJ2-2; 10 bases are shared with TRBD1. CDR1 and CDR2 (germline): SGHTA, FQGNSA. The CDR3 has 15 residues. Trimming took 3 bases from V and 6 from J; bases not matched to a gene: 4. CDR3 sequence reads: CASSFRQGAAGELFF. The CDR3 DNA follows: TGTGCCAGCAGCTTCCGACAGGGGGCTGCCGGGGAGCTGTTTTTT.

The chain joins TRBV5-4 to TRBJ2-3; 8 nucleotides line up with TRBD2. Trimming cost V 5 bases and J 2 bases; bases outside gene matches: 1. The CDR3 loop spans 13 amino acids. Looked up from germline, CDR1 is SGHNT and CDR2 is YYREEE (reference sequence). The CDR3 DNA reads as TGTGCCAGCAGACTAGCGGCCACAGATACGCAGTATTTT. It is translated as CASRLAATDTQYF.

The genes are TRBV6-1 and TRBJ1-1, with no clear D. Trimming stripped 8 bases from V and 5 bases from J, with 6 bases between. Germline V gives CDR1 MNHNS, CDR2 SASEGT. The CDR3 totals 10 residues. The chain's CDR3 is CASLYTEAFF. Here the CDR3 DNA reads TGTGCCAGCCTCTATACTGAAGCTTTCTTT.

This chain joins TRBV18 and TRBJ1-5, with 10 nucleotides matching TRBD1. CDR3 length: 14 amino acids. The V gene's germline CDR1 is KGHSH and CDR2 LQKENI. With V trimmed by 5 bases and J by 9 bases, 7 bases remained unmatched. CDR3 DNA: TGTGCCAGCTCAAAGACAGGGGGCATGTGGCCCCAGCATTTT. Protein product: CASSKTGGMWPQHF. Full variable domain (remainder filled in from reference TRBV18 and TRBJ1-5): NAGVMQNPRHLVRRRGQEARLRCSPMKGHSHVYWYRQLPEEGLKFMVYLQKENIIDESGMPKERFSAEFPKEGPSILRIQQVVRGDSAAYFCASSKTGGMWPQHFGDGTRLSIL.

The chain has TRBV2 and TRBJ1-5, with TRBD1 identical over 7 bases. The CDR3 has 15 residues. V shed 5 bases, J shed 5 bases, and the junction held 9 bases outside the gene matches. CDR1 and CDR2 (germline): SNHLY, FYNNEI. The CDR3 DNA follows: TGTGCCAGCAGTCCTGACAGGGTGGGACATCAGCCCCAGCATTTT. The encoded protein is CASSPDRVGHQPQHF.

This clone has a single count. The J gene is TRBJ2-6, the V gene TRBV18; D is perhaps TRBD2 (6 bases). Trimming cost V 2 bases and J 0 bases, with 11 bases left between them. Germline V CDR1 and CDR2: KGHSH, LQKENI. The CDR3 totals 17 residues. The CDR3 nucleotides are TGTGCCAGCTCACCAATTGGGGGGAACTCTGGGGCCAACGTCCTGACTTTC. Protein sequence: CASSPIGGNSGANVLTF. Supplemented by reference TRBV18 and TRBJ2-6, the full variable domain reads NAGVMQNPRHLVRRRGQEARLRCSPMKGHSHVYWYRQLPEEGLKFMVYLQKENIIDESGMPKERFSAEFPKEGPSILRIQQVVRGDSAAYFCASSPIGGNSGANVLTFGAGSRLTVL.

The CDR3: CASRKNGQGARGELFF. CDR3 DNA sequence: TGCGCCAGCAGGAAAAATGGACAGGGGGCGCGAGGGGAGCTGTTTTTT. J is TRBJ2-2 and V is TRBV10-2, with TRBD1 matching over 11 bases. Germline V lookup: CDR1 WSHSY, CDR2 SAAADI. With 6 bases clipped from V and 8 bases from J, the junction kept 11 bases outside the gene matches. The CDR3 length is 16 residues.

V and J are TRBV7-2 and TRBJ1-2; the D gene is possibly TRBD1 (5 bases). The CDR3 length is 13 residues. V dropped 2 bases and J dropped 6 bases, with 10 bases sitting between them. CDR1 and CDR2 (germline): SGHTA, FQGNSA. The CDR3 here is CASSLSREDGYTF. For the CDR3, the DNA is TGTGCCAGCAGCTTAAGCAGGGAGGATGGCTACACCTTC.

The sample holds one count of this clone. V and J are TRBV19 and TRBJ2-2; a possible D gene is TRBD2 (7 bases). The CDR3 consists of 14 residues. V lost 6 bases to trimming and J lost 6 bases, with 14 bases between them. Germline V lookup: CDR1 LNHDA, CDR2 SQIVND (reference sequence). The CDR3 sequence: CASRPMGGPGELFF. Written as DNA, the CDR3 is TGTGCCAGTAGACCAATGGGGGGGCCCGGGGAGCTGTTTTTT.

The chain employs TRBV25-1 and TRBJ1-6; 8 nucleotides agree with TRBD1. V was pared by 1 base and J by 10 bases, with 3 bases of the junction left unmatched. CDR1 and CDR2 (germline): MGHDK, SYGVNS. The length of the CDR3 is 14 residues. In DNA, the CDR3 is TGTGCCAGCAGTGAATTCAGGGGGCTCTCACCCCTCCACTTT. This sequence encodes CASSEFRGLSPLHF.

The chain carries TRBV6-1 and TRBJ1-1; 8 nucleotides match TRBD1. The junction had 1 base not matched to a gene; V was cut back by 1 base and J by 0 bases. CDR3 length: 15 amino acids. Looked up from germline, CDR1 is MNHNS and CDR2 is SASEGT. Written as DNA, the CDR3 is TGTGCCAGCAGTGAAGGACAGGGGATGAACACTGAAGCTTTCTTT. It codes for CASSEGQGMNTEAFF.

The genes are TRBV4-1 and TRBJ1-2; 7 positions match TRBD1. Per the germline V gene, CDR1 is MGHRA and CDR2 is YSYEKL. J lost 5 bases, V lost 5 bases, and 5 bases had no gene match. The CDR3 has 13 residues. The CDR3 loop is CASSDRVGYGYTF. The CDR3, as DNA: TGCGCCAGCAGCGACAGGGTCGGATATGGCTACACCTTC.

V is TRBV5-1 and J is TRBJ2-7, with TRBD1 identical over 10 bases. The CDR3 length is 14 residues. The J segment lost 3 bases and the V segment lost 4 bases, leaving 4 bases of the junction unmatched. The germline gives CDR1 SGHRS, CDR2 YFSETQ. DNA for the CDR3: TGCGCCAGCAGCCCAGGGACAGGGGACTACGAGCAGTACTTC. Translating it yields CASSPGTGDYEQYF.

The chain couples TRBV4-2 to TRBJ2-5; D possibly corresponds to TRBD2 (7 bases). Germline V gene sequence: CDR1 LGHNA, CDR2 YNFKEQ. This CDR3 has 15 residues. V was cut by 0 bases and J by 4 bases, with 12 bases left in between. In nucleotides, the CDR3 is TGTGCCAGCAGCCAAGATAGGGGGGGCGGAGAGACCCAGTACTTC. Residues: CASSQDRGGGETQYF.

This clone was counted only a few times. Written as DNA, the CDR3 is TGTGCCAGCAGTTACAGTCCCGTAGTTTACAATGAGCAGTTCTTC. This encodes CASSYSPVVYNEQFF. The J gene is TRBJ2-1, the V gene TRBV6-6; unclear D gene. Germline CDR1 is MNHNY and CDR2 is SVGAGI (reference sequence). With 2 bases removed from V and 4 bases from J, the gap between germline ends came to 12 bases. The CDR3 contains 15 residues.

J is TRBJ2-4 and V is TRBV7-2, with D maybe TRBD2 (6 bases). In germline, CDR1 is SGHTA, CDR2 FQGNSA. V shed 5 bases and J shed 1 base, with 15 bases lying between them. This CDR3 has 16 amino acids. The CDR3 sequence: CASSQTASVAKNIQYF. For the CDR3, the DNA is TGTGCCAGCAGCCAAACCGCTAGCGTCGCCAAAAACATTCAGTACTTC. The full variable domain, rest sourced from reference TRBV7-2 and TRBJ2-4, is GAGVSQSPSNKVTEKGKDVELRCDPISGHTALYWYRQSLGQGLEFLIYFQGNSAPDKSGLPSDRFSAERTGGSVSTLTIQRTQQEDSAVYLCASSQTASVAKNIQYFGAGTRLSVL.